Described below is a single TCR beta chain sequence and its context. The antigen remains undetermined. V was pared by 3 bases and J by 7 bases, with 4 bases of the junction left unmatched. The CDR3 runs to 15 residues. Looked up from germline, CDR1 is LNHDA and CDR2 is SQIVND (reference sequence). These data come from a study of OX40 agonist ivuxolimab in advanced cancers. About the research overall: Three patients responded partially, comprising one with hepatocellular carcinoma and two with cutaneous melanoma.

Assay: immunoSEQ multiplex PCR; the TCRdb copy retains only in-frame clones and omits some. The sample carries approximately 55,000 clones, 87% recorded once. Whole-study findings and limits: At 0.1 to 3.0 mg/kg and by week 6, clonal expansion occurred in CD4+ and CD8+ blood T cells.

V and J are TRBV19 and TRBJ1-6, with 9 bases aligning to TRBD1. Sequences were derived from CD4+ or CD8+ T cells sorted from blood, sampled in a trial of the OX40 agonist ivuxolimab. The TCR comes from an adult with an advanced solid tumor such as melanoma, head and neck, liver or kidney cancer. The CDR3 DNA is TGTGCCAGTAGTATCGGGACAGGGACGAATTCACCCCTCCACTTT. Translated: CASSIGTGTNSPLHF.